This paragraph covers one T cell receptor (beta chain) sequence. Its antigen remains unknown. This table comes from immunoSEQ multiplex PCR, and its TCRdb copy is limited to in-frame clones, with some not included. Of more than 110,000 clones listed, about 90% were seen once; the top ten hold approximately 1.4%. This sample stems from a study of CD4+ T cells in melanoma. Study-wide findings and caveats: Diverse differentiation states were reported for melanoma neoantigen-specific CD4+ T cells.

CDR1 and CDR2 (germline): SGHRS, YFSETQ. Germline trimming cut 4 bases from V and 7 bases from J; bases unmatched to any gene: 9. The CDR3 length is 15 residues. The receptor was isolated from a human donor with melanoma. The chain links TRBV5-1 to TRBJ1-4; 8 nucleotides align to TRBD1. DNA for the CDR3: TGCGCCAGCAGCGCGTCGACAGGGGCAGCTGAAAAACTGTTTTTT. Translation: CASSASTGAAEKLFF.